In its sample, the clone carrying this T cell receptor beta chain was seen a few times. Its antigen is not identified. Unmatched junction bases numbered 5, after V lost 4 bases and J lost 4 bases. The CDR3 totals 14 residues. Looked up from germline, CDR1 is SGHDT and CDR2 is YYEEEE. The primer mix had 60 Vbeta and 13 Jbeta primers. This table comes from immunoSEQ multiplex PCR, and its TCRdb copy is limited to in-frame clones, with some not included. The table lists more than 95,000 clones, roughly a sixth of them singletons, with about 3% in the top ten. The sample comes from a study of cytomegalovirus exposure and HLA in healthy donors. Overall study findings and caveats: The number of N-insertions in an Asian-associated ancestry cluster was reportedly below the approximately 700-donor mean in a later analysis. CMV serostatus stood as the only immune exposure information on hand.

This TCR was recovered from a female donor in good health and CMV-seropositive. Input material: PBMCs. The chain uses TRBV5-6 and TRBJ1-5; 7 bases are a match to TRBD1. CDR3 residues: CASSRQGWNQPQHF. The CDR3, as DNA: TGTGCCAGCAGCCGACAGGGTTGGAATCAGCCCCAGCATTTT.